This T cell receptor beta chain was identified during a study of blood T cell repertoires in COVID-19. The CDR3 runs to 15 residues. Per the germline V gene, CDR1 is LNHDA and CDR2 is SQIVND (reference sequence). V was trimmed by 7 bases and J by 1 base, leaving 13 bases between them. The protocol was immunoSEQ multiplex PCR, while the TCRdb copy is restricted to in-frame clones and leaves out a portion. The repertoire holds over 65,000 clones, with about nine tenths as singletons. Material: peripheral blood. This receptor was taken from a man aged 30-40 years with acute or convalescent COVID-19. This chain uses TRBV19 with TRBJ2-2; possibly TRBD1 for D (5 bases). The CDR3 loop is CASKSGPQNTGELFF. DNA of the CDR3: TGTGCCAGTAAATCAGGGCCACAGAACACCGGGGAGCTGTTTTTT.